The 4 T cell receptor beta chains presented below share a single source sample, sequenced in a study of T cell changes during pregnancy in multiple sclerosis. TCRdb's copy holds only in-frame clones and misses some; the assay was immunoSEQ multiplex PCR. Here the sample spans about 81,000 clones, 94% being singletons. Sequenced material: peripheral blood, taken in the third trimester of pregnancy. Receptors originate from a female donor with multiple sclerosis, enrolled in a pregnancy study.

There are a few counts of this clone. The gene calls are TRBV12-5 and TRBJ2-2; 10 bases match TRBD2. The CDR3 is 16 amino acids. V lost 8 bases and J lost 1; bases outside the gene matches: 7. Germline-derived CDR1 and CDR2 are LGHNT and FRNRAP. The CDR3 region has the DNA TGTGCTAGTCAGCAAGCGGGGGGGTTGAACACCGGGGAGCTGTTTTTT. It specifies CASQQAGGLNTGELFF.

The V gene is TRBV10-3, the J gene TRBJ2-2; D not resolved. Germline V gives CDR1 ENHRY, CDR2 SYGVKD. The CDR3 has 14 amino acids. Trimming took off 7 bases at V and 2 bases at J, with 11 bases between the two ends. The CDR3 nucleotides read TGTGCCATCAAGGCAAGAGGAAACACCGGGGAGCTGTTTTTT. Protein product: CAIKARGNTGELFF.

The rearrangement uses TRBV30 and TRBJ2-1; 12 positions match TRBD2. J was trimmed by 6 bases and V by 3 bases; bases with no gene match: 9. Per germline, CDR1 GTSNPN and CDR2 SVGIG (reference sequence). There are 16 residues in the CDR3. CDR3 bases: TGTGCCTGGAGCGCAACTAGCGGGGGGCTGTTCAATGAGCAGTTCTTC. This encodes CAWSATSGGLFNEQFF.

The rearrangement links TRBV19 to TRBJ1-5; no firm D call. V shed 6 bases and J shed 5 bases, with 14 bases lying between them. This CDR3 region has 14 residues. Germline lookup yields CDR1 LNHDA and CDR2 SQIVND (reference sequence). This CDR3 reads CASRGGLVYQPQHF. CDR3 nucleotides: TGTGCCAGTAGAGGAGGGTTAGTTTATCAGCCCCAGCATTTT.